This TCR beta chain was obtained from a study of T cells after yellow fever vaccination (dated by TCRdb to the late 2010s). Background for the entire study: Libraries from fractions with low cell numbers were prepared with the SMART-Seq v4 Ultra Low Input RNA kit. To track T-cell clones before and after primary and booster YFV17D yellow fever vaccination, bulk TCR alpha and beta repertoires were sequenced longitudinally. Two healthy male donors made up the cohort, one aged 18 to 29 years and the other aged 30 to 40 years. Blood was drawn at multiple timepoints before and after primary and secondary immunization, with bulk PBMC replicates and cell subsets isolated. Broad study findings and their caveats: The secondary T-cell response was weaker than the primary response but faster, peaking on day 5 instead of day 15. Computational filtering was needed because FACS-sorted repertoires could contain abundant contaminating clonotypes from the bulk population. Because only a couple of donors were included in the study, the extent to which the findings can be generalized is limited. A small share of clonotypes occurred in both CD4 and CD8 compartments, likely arising from convergent recombination. Most clones expanded after primary vaccination were re-detected after the booster (around 96% of CD4 and roughly 87% of CD8), suggesting broad memory maintenance.

The CDR3 spans 14 residues, from the cysteine through the phenylalanine. Only CDR3 DNA remains: 42 bases, in frame from the first base. As encoded in the germline V gene, CDR1 is SGHAT while CDR2 is FQNNGV. V is shortened by 5 bases, J by 4 bases, and the region joining them spans 14 bases. The treatment or condition label on this specimen signifies: live attenuated yellow fever vaccine strain. A standard Ficoll-Paque protocol was used to isolate PBMCs from peripheral blood. With anti-CD3 and anti-CD8 staining plus a dextramer loaded with the yellow fever NS4B epitope peptide, the researchers sorted epitope-specific CD8 T cells. TriZol was used to extract RNA from bulk PBMCs, from CD4 and CD8 fractions, and from dextramer-positive and dextramer-negative fractions. About this clonotype: No clone much larger than this one lies a single base away; base qualities are absent.

TCR cDNA was synthesized by 5'RACE template switching, which introduced a universal primer site and unique molecular identifiers. cDNA synthesis was primed from both the TCR alpha and TCR beta constant segments. Two PCR steps were used to amplify libraries, with sample barcodes and sequencing adapters being added in the second step. Sequencing of libraries was done on Illumina HiSeq 2500 (2x100 bp) or NovaSeq (2x150 bp). The study's processing was this. MIGEC handled demultiplexing of reads and collapsing into UMI consensus sequences, while MiXCR performed V(D)J alignment. Vaccine-responding clonotypes were defined with edgeR using replicate PBMC samples, requiring FDR below 0.01 and a log2 fold change above 5 up to day 15. Bulk clonotypes were assigned CD4 or CD8 identity according to which sequenced CD4 or CD8 repertoire held them at higher abundance. Clonotypes enriched at least 10-fold in dextramer-positive versus dextramer-negative fractions were classed as NS4B-specific, and CD4-biased clonotypes were left out. In-frame beta chains were kept once TCRdb had trimmed the public reads at Q25 with fastp and called clones with MiXCR. CDR3 protein duplicates are merged, each entry listing the most common genes and DNA. The V and J calls come from TCRdb's annotation, not from the publication. The sample table lists approximately 85,000 distinct CDR3 sequences, about an eighth of them with a count of one. The ten largest clonotypes hold about 22% of the sample.

The clonotype originates from a man aged 18 to 35 who received the YFV17D yellow fever vaccine. The chain was built from TRBV11-2 and TRBJ2-5; TRBD1 is a weak D gene call, 5 bases matching. The sequencing used CD8+ T cells not binding an NS4B(214-222) dextramer, sorted from PBMCs, collected approximately 20 days after the first yellow fever vaccination. The cell subset or site label, read with the paper, signifies: NS4B epitope dextramer-negative CD8 T cells. CDR3 sequence: CASSLPAGLETQYF. At the DNA level, the sequence is TGTGCCAGCAGCCTGCCGGCAGGGCTAGAGACCCAGTACTTC.